The rows below give T cell receptor beta chains drawn from one sample of a study of metastatic and nonmetastatic thyroid tumors. Using MiXCR, TCRdb reanalyzed the PCR reads. The sample lists about 13,000 clones, around 23% occurring once. Sequences were obtained from blood. Receptor source: a female donor with papillary thyroid cancer or a benign thyroid nodule (not recorded which). Some clones in this sample may be carry-over from other donors' samples. Each CDR3 is given with its conserved first and last residue. The D gene is left open where the match is weak. Clone size is given for some rows only: seen once, a few or many times, or a class if the clone is expanded.

clone_size d_call j_call cdr3_length v_call cdr3_nt cdr3_aa
many TRBD1 TRBJ2-1 19 TRBV2 TGTGCCAGCAGGGAATTTAACCCGGGACAGGCGAGCTCCTACAATGAGCAGTTCTTC CASREFNPGQASSYNEQFF
many TRBD1 TRBJ1-2 18 TRBV25-1 TGTGCCAGCAGTGATGTCAGGGGACAGGGCCACTCTTGGGATGGCTACACCTTC CASSDVRGQGHSWDGYTF
many NA TRBJ2-6 18 TRBV18 TGTGCCAGCTCACCATTTTCCCAGGGCGGCGCTGGGGCCAACGTCCTGACTTTC CASSPFSQGGAGANVLTF
few NA TRBJ2-1 12 TRBV28 TGTGCCAGCAGTTTTATGGGCGATGAGCAGTTCTTC CASSFMGDEQFF
NA NA TRBJ2-2 14 TRBV9 TGTGCCAGCAGCGTAGCAGGGTGGGGCGGGGAGCTGTTTTTT CASSVAGWGGELFF
many TRBD2 TRBJ2-3 15 TRBV6-1 TGTGCCAGCAGTGTAACTAGCGGGGGCACAGATACGCAGTATTTT CASSVTSGGTDTQYF
medium-sized NA TRBJ1-2 13 TRBV2 TGTGCCAGCACCGAGGCGTCGGGGTTTGGCTACACCTTC CASTEASGFGYTF
few NA TRBJ1-5 15 TRBV2 TGTGCCAGCTCATACCTACAGAGTGGCAATCAGCCCCAGCATTTT CASSYLQSGNQPQHF
medium-sized NA TRBJ2-3 13 TRBV6-1 TGTGCCAGCTCCATCGGAAGCACAGATACGCAGTATTTT CASSIGSTDTQYF
medium-sized NA TRBJ1-2 19 TRBV28 TGTGCCAGCAGTTTATTGGGGGAGGTCAGTCACACTCCTAACTATGGCTACACCTTC CASSLLGEVSHTPNYGYTF
NA NA TRBJ2-7 15 TRBV5-8 TGTGCCAGCAGCTTGGCCTTTATTACAGTCTACGAGCAGTACTTC CASSLAFITVYEQYF
many NA TRBJ2-2 14 TRBV5-6 TGTGCCAGCAGCGGTCAGGCTGTGGCCGGGGAGCTGTTTTTC CASSGQAVAGELFF
NA NA TRBJ2-7 12 TRBV5-8 TGTGCCAGCAGCGGCGGGACCTACGAGCAGTACTTC CASSGGTYEQYF
many TRBD1 TRBJ2-1 14 TRBV10-3 TGTGCCATCAGTGGCCGGGACAGTAACAATGAGCAGTTCTTC CAISGRDSNNEQFF
few NA TRBJ1-1 15 TRBV28 TGTGCCAGCAGTAAGGTGGCGGGGGAAGGAACTGAAGCTTTCTTT CASSKVAGEGTEAFF
medium-sized NA TRBJ2-7 12 TRBV7-9 TGTGCCAGCAGCTCGGACAGCCCGGAGCAGTACTTC CASSSDSPEQYF
few NA TRBJ1-2 13 TRBV6-1 TGTGCCAGCAGCCCCGGGGGGAACTATGGCTACACCTTC CASSPGGNYGYTF
medium-sized NA TRBJ1-2 15 TRBV6-1 TGTGCCAGCGGAGATTCAGGCACAGCTAACTATGGCTACACCTTC CASGDSGTANYGYTF
many NA TRBJ1-2 14 TRBV5-1 TGCGCCAGCAGCTTAGGGGTTGTCGGCTATGGCTACACCTTC CASSLGVVGYGYTF
NA NA TRBJ1-5 19 TRBV21-1 TGTGCCAGCATTCGGGAACAGTTATCCCTCCCGGGGCTTTATCAGCCCCAGCATTTT CASIREQLSLPGLYQPQHF
NA TRBD1 TRBJ2-3 14 TRBV20-1 TGCAGTGCTAGTCGGACAGGCCCCGAAGATACGCAGTATTTT CSASRTGPEDTQYF
few NA TRBJ1-5 14 TRBV6-6 TGTGCCAGCAGTTACTCTGGACAAGATCAGCCCCAGCATTTT CASSYSGQDQPQHF
many NA TRBJ2-5 12 TRBV7-9 TGTGCCAGCAGCTCTGGACGGGGGACCCAGTACTTC CASSSGRGTQYF
medium-sized TRBD1 TRBJ2-7 15 TRBV6-2/TRBV6-3 TGTGCCAGCAGCAACCGGGGGACAGGGACCTACGAGCAGTACTTC CASSNRGTGTYEQYF
few TRBD1 TRBJ2-7 13 TRBV6-9 TGCGCCAGGTCCCGACAGGGCTTGTGGGAGCAGTACTTT CARSRQGLWEQYF
NA TRBD2 TRBJ2-7 15 TRBV5-1 TGCGCCAGCAGCCCGGCGGGGAGGGGACCTTACGAGCAGTACTTC CASSPAGRGPYEQYF
many NA TRBJ2-2 15 TRBV7-8 TGTGCCAGCAGGACAAGGGGGGGTGACACCGGGGAGCTGTTTTTT CASRTRGGDTGELFF
NA NA TRBJ1-5 14 TRBV19 TGTTCCAGTAGTGGGCCAGTGGCCAATCAGCCCCAGCATTTT CSSSGPVANQPQHF
many TRBD1 TRBJ2-3 19 TRBV4-3 TGCGCCAGCAGCCAGGTGGGACAGCAAGGCCCGGCTAGCACAGATACGCAGTATTTT CASSQVGQQGPASTDTQYF
many TRBD1 TRBJ2-3 13 TRBV5-4 TGTGCCAGCAGGACCGACAGGGCAGATACGCAGTATTTT CASRTDRADTQYF
NA NA TRBJ2-3 16 TRBV5-4 TGTGCCAGCAGCTTGGGAGGGGGACTTTCGGGAGATACGCAGTATTTT CASSLGGGLSGDTQYF
medium-sized NA TRBJ2-6 15 TRBV6-1 TGTGCCAGCATAAGGACGCAACCTGGGGCCAACGTCCTGACTTTC CASIRTQPGANVLTF
many NA TRBJ2-3 14 TRBV5-4 TGTGCCAGCAGCCCGGGGAGGCGAACAGATACGCAGTATTTT CASSPGRRTDTQYF
many TRBD1 TRBJ2-6 16 TRBV30 TGTGCCCGAGGGACAGGGACAACTCTGGGGGCCAACGTCCTGACTTTC CARGTGTTLGANVLTF
few NA TRBJ2-7 14 TRBV28 TGTGCCAGCAGCTACGAGACAGGAGGCTACGAGCAGTACTTC CASSYETGGYEQYF
NA TRBD2 TRBJ2-7 14 TRBV2 TGTGCCGGGAGAACCGGGACTAGCGACCACGAGCAGTACTTC CAGRTGTSDHEQYF
medium-sized NA TRBJ2-1 12 TRBV18 TGTGCCAGCTCACCGAGTCGGGAAGGGGCGTTCTTC CASSPSREGAFF
NA NA TRBJ1-2 15 TRBV20-1 TGCAGTGCACCCCGAAGCGGAAGGGCCAACTATGGCTACACCTTC CSAPRSGRANYGYTF
many NA TRBJ2-6 16 TRBV5-1 TGCGCCAGCGGCCCGGGATCTAGCTCTGGGGCCAACGTCCTGACTTTC CASGPGSSSGANVLTF
NA TRBD1 TRBJ2-7 14 TRBV30 TGTGCCTGGTCTAGGACAGGGGAGGTCGACGAGCAGTACTTC CAWSRTGEVDEQYF
NA TRBD2 TRBJ2-3 17 TRBV27 TGTTCCAGCAGTCCCCGACTAGCGGGGGGCAGGGCAGATACGCAGTATTTT CSSSPRLAGGRADTQYF
medium-sized NA TRBJ2-3 14 TRBV12-3/TRBV12-4 TGTGCCAGCAGTTTGAGGGTCCCCACAGATACGCAGTATTTT CASSLRVPTDTQYF
many TRBD2 TRBJ2-1 17 TRBV13 TGTGCCAGCAGCACGACCGGGACTAGCGGGTGGATCAATGAGCAGTTCTTC CASSTTGTSGWINEQFF
NA NA TRBJ1-1 18 TRBV9 TGTTCCAGCAGCGTAGGTGCCTTGGGGGCCTCCAGTGGCACTGAAGCTTTCTTT CSSSVGALGASSGTEAFF
NA NA TRBJ1-2 14 TRBV5-8 TGTGCCAGCAGCTTCGAGGGTAGGGACTATGGCTACACCTTC CASSFEGRDYGYTF
NA TRBD2 TRBJ2-7 14 TRBV9 TGTGCCAGCAGCGTGGGGCGGGAGGTCGACGAGCAGTACTTC CASSVGREVDEQYF
many TRBD2 TRBJ2-1 16 TRBV19 TGTGCCAGTAGTATAGTTGGCGGGAGCTCCTACAATGAGCAGTTCTTC CASSIVGGSSYNEQFF
many NA TRBJ1-2 12 TRBV4-1 TGCGCCAGCAGCCAGATGGATTATGGCTACACCTTC CASSQMDYGYTF
many TRBD2 TRBJ2-5 18 TRBV20-1 TGCAGTGCTAGAGTTGGGACTAGCGGGACCCTGTACCAAGAGACCCAGTACTTC CSARVGTSGTLYQETQYF
many NA TRBJ1-6 14 TRBV18 TGTGCCAGCTCGCAGCCGGGAGGGGCACAACCCCTCCACTTT CASSQPGGAQPLHF
many TRBD1 TRBJ1-1 16 TRBV11-1 TGTGCCAGCAGCCCCACCCTGACAGGGTGGAACACTGAAGCTTTCTTT CASSPTLTGWNTEAFF
NA TRBD2 TRBJ2-1 15 TRBV5-1 TGCGCCAGCAGCTTGGATGTTAGCGGGTTCAATGAGCAGTTCTTC CASSLDVSGFNEQFF
NA TRBD2 TRBJ2-5 16 TRBV3-1 TGTGCCAGCAGCCAAGCTAGCGGGACTGGAAGTGAGACCCAGTACTTC CASSQASGTGSETQYF
medium-sized TRBD1 TRBJ2-6 18 TRBV6-5 TGTGCCAGCAGTTCACGGGACAGGGGTTTTTCTGGGGCCAACGTCCTGACTTTC CASSSRDRGFSGANVLTF
medium-sized NA TRBJ2-1 15 TRBV19 TGTGCCAGTAGTATACGTGGGAACGAGAACAATGAGCAGTTCTTC CASSIRGNENNEQFF